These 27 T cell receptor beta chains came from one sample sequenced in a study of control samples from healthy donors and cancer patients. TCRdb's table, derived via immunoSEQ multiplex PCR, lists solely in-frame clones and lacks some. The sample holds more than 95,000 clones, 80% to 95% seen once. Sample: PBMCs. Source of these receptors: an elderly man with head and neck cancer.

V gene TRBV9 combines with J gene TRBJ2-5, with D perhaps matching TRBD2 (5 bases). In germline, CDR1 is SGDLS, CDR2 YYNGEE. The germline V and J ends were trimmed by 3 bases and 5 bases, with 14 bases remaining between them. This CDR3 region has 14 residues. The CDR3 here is CASSDRTAGETQYF. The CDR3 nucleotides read TGTGCCAGCAGCGACCGGACTGCGGGTGAGACCCAGTACTTC.

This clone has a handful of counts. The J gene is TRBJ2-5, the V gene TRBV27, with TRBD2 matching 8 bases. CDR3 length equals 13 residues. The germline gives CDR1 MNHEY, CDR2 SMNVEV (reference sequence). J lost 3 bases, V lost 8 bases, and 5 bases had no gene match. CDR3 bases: TGTGCCAGCGGCCGGGGGGGTAAAGAGACCCAGTACTTC. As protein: CASGRGGKETQYF.

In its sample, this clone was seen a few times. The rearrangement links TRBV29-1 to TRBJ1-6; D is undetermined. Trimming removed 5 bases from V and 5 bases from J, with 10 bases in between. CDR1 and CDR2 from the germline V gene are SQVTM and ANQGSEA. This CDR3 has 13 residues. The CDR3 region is CSVRQADNSPLHF. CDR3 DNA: TGCAGCGTTCGACAAGCAGATAATTCACCCCTCCACTTT. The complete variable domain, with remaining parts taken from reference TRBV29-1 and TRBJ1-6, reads SAVISQKPSRDICQRGTSLTIQCQVDSQVTMMFWYRQQPGQSLTLIATANQGSEATYESGFVIDKFPISRPNLTFSTLTVSNMSPEDSSIYLCSVRQADNSPLHFGNGTRLTVT.

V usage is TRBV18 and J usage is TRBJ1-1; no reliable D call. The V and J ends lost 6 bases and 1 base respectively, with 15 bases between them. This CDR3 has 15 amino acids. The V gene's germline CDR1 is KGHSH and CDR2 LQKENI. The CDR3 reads CASSTTMGGNTEAFF. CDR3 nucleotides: TGTGCCAGCTCTACCACTATGGGAGGGAACACTGAAGCTTTCTTT. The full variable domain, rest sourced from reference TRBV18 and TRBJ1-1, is NAGVMQNPRHLVRRRGQEARLRCSPMKGHSHVYWYRQLPEEGLKFMVYLQKENIIDESGMPKERFSAEFPKEGPSILRIQQVVRGDSAAYFCASSTTMGGNTEAFFGQGTRLTVV.

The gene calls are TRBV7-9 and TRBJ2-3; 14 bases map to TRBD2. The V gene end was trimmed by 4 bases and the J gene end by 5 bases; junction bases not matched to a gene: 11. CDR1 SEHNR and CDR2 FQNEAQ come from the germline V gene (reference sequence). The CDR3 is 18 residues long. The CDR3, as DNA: TGTGCCAGCAGCTCGAGACTAGCGGGGGGGCAATTGGAAGATACGCAGTATTTT. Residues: CASSSRLAGGQLEDTQYF.

This CDR3 reads CASRWGGRAENEQFF. The DNA for the CDR3 is TGTGCCAGCCGATGGGGCGGGAGGGCTGAGAATGAGCAGTTCTTC. V is TRBV27 and J is TRBJ2-1; TRBD2 matches 9 bases. The CDR3 contains 15 residues. J gave up 7 bases and V 8 bases, and 12 bases lay outside the gene matches. Germline V lookup: CDR1 MNHEY, CDR2 SMNVEV (reference sequence).

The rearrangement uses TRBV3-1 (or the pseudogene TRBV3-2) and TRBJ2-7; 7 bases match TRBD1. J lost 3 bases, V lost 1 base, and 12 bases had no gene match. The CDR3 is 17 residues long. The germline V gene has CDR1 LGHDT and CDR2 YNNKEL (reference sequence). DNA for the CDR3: TGTGCCAGCAGCCAAGCCCCACAGGGGATCTTAGTCTACGAGCAGTACTTC. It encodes CASSQAPQGILVYEQYF.

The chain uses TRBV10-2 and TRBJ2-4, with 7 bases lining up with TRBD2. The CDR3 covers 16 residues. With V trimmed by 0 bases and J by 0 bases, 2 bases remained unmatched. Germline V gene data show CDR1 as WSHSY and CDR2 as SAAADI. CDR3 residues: CASSESWGGAKNIQYF. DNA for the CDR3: TGCGCCAGCAGTGAGTCGTGGGGGGGAGCCAAAAACATTCAGTACTTC.

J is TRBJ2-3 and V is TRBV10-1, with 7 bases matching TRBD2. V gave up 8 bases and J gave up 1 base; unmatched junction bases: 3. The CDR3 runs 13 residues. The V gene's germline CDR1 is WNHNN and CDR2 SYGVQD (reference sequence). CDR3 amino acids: CASEAGGTDTQYF. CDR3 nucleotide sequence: TGCGCCAGCGAGGCGGGGGGCACAGATACGCAGTATTTT.

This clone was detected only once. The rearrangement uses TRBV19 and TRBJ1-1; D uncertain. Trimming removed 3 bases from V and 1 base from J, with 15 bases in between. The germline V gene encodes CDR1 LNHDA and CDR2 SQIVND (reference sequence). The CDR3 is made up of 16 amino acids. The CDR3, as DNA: TGTGCCAGTAGTATCCGAGGGAGCAATCAGAACACTGAAGCTTTCTTT. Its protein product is CASSIRGSNQNTEAFF.

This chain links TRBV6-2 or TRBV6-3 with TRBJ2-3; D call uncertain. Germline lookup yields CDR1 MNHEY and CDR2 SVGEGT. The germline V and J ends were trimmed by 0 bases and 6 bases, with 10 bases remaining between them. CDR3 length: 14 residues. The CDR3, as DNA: TGTGCCAGCAGTTACTCACAAGGCCTTGATACGCAGTATTTT. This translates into CASSYSQGLDTQYF.

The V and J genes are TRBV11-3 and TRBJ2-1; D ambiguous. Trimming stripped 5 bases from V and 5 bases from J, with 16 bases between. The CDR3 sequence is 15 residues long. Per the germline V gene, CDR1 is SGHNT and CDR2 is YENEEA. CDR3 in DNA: TGTGCCAGCAGCCCCGGACGGGTGGGCCACAATGAGCAGTTCTTC. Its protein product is CASSPGRVGHNEQFF.

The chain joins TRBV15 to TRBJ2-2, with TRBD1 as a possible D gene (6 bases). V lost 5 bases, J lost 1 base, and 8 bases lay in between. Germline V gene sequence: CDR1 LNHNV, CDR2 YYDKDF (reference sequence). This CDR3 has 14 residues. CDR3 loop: CATSLTGNTGELFF. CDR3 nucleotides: TGTGCCACCAGCTTGACAGGGAACACCGGGGAGCTGTTTTTT.

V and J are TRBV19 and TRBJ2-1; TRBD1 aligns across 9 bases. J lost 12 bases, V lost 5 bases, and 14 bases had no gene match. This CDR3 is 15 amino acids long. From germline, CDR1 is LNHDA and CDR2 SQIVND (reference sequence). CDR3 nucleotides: TGTGCCAGTAGTGTAATCCGGGACAGGGATAGTGGGCAGTTCTTC. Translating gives CASSVIRDRDSGQFF.

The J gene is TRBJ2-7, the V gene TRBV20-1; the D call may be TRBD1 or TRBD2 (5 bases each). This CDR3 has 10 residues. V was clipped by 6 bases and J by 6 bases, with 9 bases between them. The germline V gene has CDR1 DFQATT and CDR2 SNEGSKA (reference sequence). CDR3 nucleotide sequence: TGCAGTGCCTCTGGGGGCGAGCAGTACTTC. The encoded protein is CSASGGEQYF.

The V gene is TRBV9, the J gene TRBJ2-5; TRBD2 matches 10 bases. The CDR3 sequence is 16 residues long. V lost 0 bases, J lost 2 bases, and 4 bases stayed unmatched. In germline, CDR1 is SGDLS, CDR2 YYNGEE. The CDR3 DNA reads TGTGCCAGCAGCGTAGAGGAACTAGCGGGACAAGAGACCCAGTACTTC. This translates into CASSVEELAGQETQYF.

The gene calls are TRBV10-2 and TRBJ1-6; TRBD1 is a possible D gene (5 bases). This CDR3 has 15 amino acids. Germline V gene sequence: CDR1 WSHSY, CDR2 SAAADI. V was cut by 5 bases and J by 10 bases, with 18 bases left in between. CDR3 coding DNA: TGCGCCAGCAGTACCATGGGGGGGAAAGAATCACCCCTCCACTTT. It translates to CASSTMGGKESPLHF.

CDR3 DNA sequence: TGTGCCAGCAGGACCGGGCTAGCCAAAAACATTCAGTACTTC. It is translated as CASRTGLAKNIQYF. The rearrangement uses TRBV6-6 and TRBJ2-4; D remains unclear. Germline lookup yields CDR1 MNHNY and CDR2 SVGAGI (reference sequence). V was cut by 6 bases and J by 0 bases, with 9 bases left in between. The CDR3 is 14 amino acids.

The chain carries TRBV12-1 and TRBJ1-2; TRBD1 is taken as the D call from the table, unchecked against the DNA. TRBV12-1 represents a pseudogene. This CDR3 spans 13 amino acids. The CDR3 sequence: CASSTDRGRGYTF. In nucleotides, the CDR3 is TGTGCCAGCAGCACCGACAGGGGCCGTGGCTACACCTTC.

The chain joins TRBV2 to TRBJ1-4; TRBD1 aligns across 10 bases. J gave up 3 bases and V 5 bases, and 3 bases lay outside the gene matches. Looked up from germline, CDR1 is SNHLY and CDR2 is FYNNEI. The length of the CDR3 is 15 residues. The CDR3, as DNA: TGTGCCAGCAGTCCCGACAGGGGGCCTAATGAAAAACTGTTTTTT. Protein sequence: CASSPDRGPNEKLFF. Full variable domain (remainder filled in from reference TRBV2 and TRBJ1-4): EPEVTQTPSHQVTQMGQEVILRCVPISNHLYFYWYRQILGQKVEFLVSFYNNEISEKSEIFDDQFSVERPDGSNFTLKIRSTKLEDSAMYFCASSPDRGPNEKLFFGSGTQLSVL.

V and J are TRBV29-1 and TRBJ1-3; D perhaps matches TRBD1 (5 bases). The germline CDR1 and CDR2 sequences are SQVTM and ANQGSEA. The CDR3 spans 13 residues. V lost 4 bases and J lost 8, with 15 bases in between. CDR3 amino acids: CSVVSGQVDTIYF. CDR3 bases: TGCAGCGTTGTCTCAGGGCAGGTGGACACCATATATTTT.

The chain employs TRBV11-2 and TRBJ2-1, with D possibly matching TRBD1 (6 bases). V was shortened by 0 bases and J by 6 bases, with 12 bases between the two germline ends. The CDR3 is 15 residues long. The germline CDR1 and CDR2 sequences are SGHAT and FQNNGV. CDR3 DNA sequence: TGTGCCAGCAGCTTAGATCTAACAGGGAGCAATGAGCAGTTCTTC. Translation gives CASSLDLTGSNEQFF.

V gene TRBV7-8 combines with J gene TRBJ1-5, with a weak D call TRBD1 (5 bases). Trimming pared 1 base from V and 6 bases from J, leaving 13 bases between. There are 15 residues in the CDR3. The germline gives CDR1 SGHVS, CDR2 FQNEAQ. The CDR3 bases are TGTGCCAGCAGCTTAGGGGGGACTTGGGCTCAGCCCCAGCATTTT. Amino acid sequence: CASSLGGTWAQPQHF.

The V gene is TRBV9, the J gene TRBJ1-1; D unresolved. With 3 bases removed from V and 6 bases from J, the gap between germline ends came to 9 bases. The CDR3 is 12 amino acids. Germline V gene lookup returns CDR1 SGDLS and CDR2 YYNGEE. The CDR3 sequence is CASSADGPEAFF. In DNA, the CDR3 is TGTGCCAGCAGCGCGGACGGGCCTGAAGCTTTCTTT.

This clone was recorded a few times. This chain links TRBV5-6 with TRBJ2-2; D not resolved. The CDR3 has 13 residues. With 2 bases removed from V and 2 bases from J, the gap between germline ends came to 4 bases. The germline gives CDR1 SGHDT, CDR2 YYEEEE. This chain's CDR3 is CASSLFNTGELFF. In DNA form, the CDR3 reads TGTGCCAGCAGCTTATTTAACACCGGGGAGCTGTTTTTT.

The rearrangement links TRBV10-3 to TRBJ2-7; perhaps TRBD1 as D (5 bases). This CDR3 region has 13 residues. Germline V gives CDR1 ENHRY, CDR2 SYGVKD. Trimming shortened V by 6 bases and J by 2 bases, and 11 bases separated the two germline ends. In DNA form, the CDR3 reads TGTGCCATCAGCATTGACAGAACCTACGAGCAGTACTTC. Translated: CAISIDRTYEQYF.

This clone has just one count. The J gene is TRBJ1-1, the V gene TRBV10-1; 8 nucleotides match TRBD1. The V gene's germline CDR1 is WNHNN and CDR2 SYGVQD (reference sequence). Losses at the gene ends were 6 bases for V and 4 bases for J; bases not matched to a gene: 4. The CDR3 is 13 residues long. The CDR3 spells CASSRTGPTEAFF. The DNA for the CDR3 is TGCGCCAGCAGCCGGACAGGGCCCACTGAAGCTTTCTTT.